Below, 3 T cell receptor beta chains from the same sample are listed, as sequenced in a study of beta chain features in type 1 diabetes. Study-wide points: For Type 1 diabetes patients, all four CD4+ subsets carried TCRB CDR3s that were moderately but significantly shorter.

Antigen specificity for these receptors is unknown. Reverse transcription of all isolated RNA meant that expressed TCRB transcripts were sequenced. Repertoires were generated with immunoSEQ multiplex PCR, while TCRdb's copy carries only in-frame clones and drops some. In the table there are around 250,000 clones, roughly 25% of which are singletons. The material sequenced was naive CD4+ T cells from blood. The source of these receptors is a woman in her twenties or thirties with type 1 diabetes.

This chain joins TRBV7-2 and TRBJ1-5; 11 bases map to TRBD1. The germline CDR1 and CDR2 sequences are SGHTA and FQGNSA. V gave up 5 bases and J gave up 5 bases; unmatched junction bases: 5. The CDR3 is made up of 15 amino acids. CDR3 amino acids: CASSLGTGGHQPQHF. CDR3 sequence (DNA): TGTGCCAGCAGCCTGGGGACAGGGGGTCATCAGCCCCAGCATTTT.

This rearrangement joins TRBV5-1 to TRBJ1-3; D ambiguous. The germline CDR1 and CDR2 sequences are SGHRS and YFSETQ. The CDR3 is made up of 16 amino acids. Between the trimmed V and J ends, which lost 4 bases and 0 bases, there was a span of 14 bases. The CDR3: CASSRTAGYSGNTIYF. The CDR3 coding sequence is TGCGCCAGCAGCCGTACGGCGGGATACTCTGGAAACACCATATATTTT.

The chain carries TRBV4-2 and TRBJ1-2; D possibly corresponds to TRBD1 (5 bases). Trimming took off 8 bases at V and 5 bases at J, with 21 bases between the two ends. The CDR3 is 15 residues long. Looked up from germline, CDR1 is LGHNA and CDR2 is YNFKEQ. The CDR3 here is CASSREPISGYGYTF. In DNA form, the CDR3 reads TGTGCCAGCTCCAGGGAACCAATATCTGGGTATGGCTACACCTTC.